The T cell receptor beta chain under discussion was sequenced for a study of cytomegalovirus exposure and HLA in healthy donors. Whole-study context: T cells numbering around 180 million yielded roughly 120 million unique TCR beta sequences in an earlier analysis. HLA-typed donors were the source of about 85 million unique TCRs, which an early data release held.

60 Vbeta and 13 Jbeta primers were used in PCR. Sequencing used immunoSEQ multiplex PCR; TCRdb keeps in-frame clones, though not all of them. The sample lists 150,000 or so clones; approximately 80% were seen once. Nominally healthy donors provided the samples, though records likely missed some immune exposures. The V gene's germline CDR1 is MNHEY and CDR2 SMNVEV (reference sequence). CDR3 length: 15 amino acids. Trimming at V came to 10 bases and at J to 0 bases, leaving 9 bases not matched to a gene. Study results and caveats: Most subjects' HLA-A and HLA-B alleles were reportedly predicted from TCR beta sequences.

On this clone itself: Its antigen is not known.

This chain joins TRBV27 and TRBJ2-3; 8 positions match TRBD2. Sequencing input: PBMCs. The TCR comes from a man aged 35-49 years in good health and CMV-seropositive. The CDR3 DNA is TGTGCCACCGCCCGACTAGCGACTAGCACAGATACGCAGTATTTT. This codes for CATARLATSTDTQYF.